This T cell receptor beta chain emerged from a study of T cells after yellow fever vaccination. A 5'RACE template-switching step, the method used to make TCR cDNA, added a universal primer site and UMIs. One entry per CDR3 protein, called by TCRdb with MiXCR from the 5' RACE reads. The sample consists of roughly 320,000 distinct CDR3 sequences, approximately 12% of them appearing once. Ten or more counts support this clonotype. Its antigen is still unknown. General observations from the study: Abundant contaminating clonotypes from the bulk population could appear in FACS-sorted repertoires.

Germline assignment: CDR1 DFQATT and CDR2 SNEGSKA (reference sequence). The CDR3 is made up of 14 amino acids. The V gene end was trimmed by 3 bases and the J gene end by 4 bases; junction bases not matched to a gene: 5. V is TRBV20-1 and J is TRBJ2-5, with 10 bases aligning to TRBD2. The sequencing here drew on CD4+ T cells sorted from PBMCs, taken 45 days after the yellow fever booster vaccination. The TCR was taken from a young man who received the YFV17D yellow fever vaccine. In nucleotides, the CDR3 is TGCAGTGCTAGGCGGAGCGGGGGGGGAGAGACCCAGTACTTC. It specifies CSARRSGGGETQYF.